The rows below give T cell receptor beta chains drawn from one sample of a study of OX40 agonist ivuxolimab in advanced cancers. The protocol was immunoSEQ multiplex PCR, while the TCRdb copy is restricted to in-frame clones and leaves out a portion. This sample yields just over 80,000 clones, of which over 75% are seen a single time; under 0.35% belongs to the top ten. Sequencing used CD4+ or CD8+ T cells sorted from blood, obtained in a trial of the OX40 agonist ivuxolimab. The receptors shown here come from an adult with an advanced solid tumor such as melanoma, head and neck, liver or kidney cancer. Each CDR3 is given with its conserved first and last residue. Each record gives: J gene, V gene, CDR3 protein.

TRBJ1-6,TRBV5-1,CASSLTPGSSLGSPLHF
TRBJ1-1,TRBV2,CASSVGTSIGEAFF
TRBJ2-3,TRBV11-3,CASSEGTSGTDTQYF
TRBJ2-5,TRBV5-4,CASSSRMGAETQYF
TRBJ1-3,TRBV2,CASSAGQSAGNTIYF
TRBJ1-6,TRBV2,CASSEVGQGGSPLHF
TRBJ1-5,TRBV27,CASSFDGILNQPQHF
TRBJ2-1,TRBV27,CASGPGRGRDEQFF
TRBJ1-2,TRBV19,CASSTSFSYRSYYGYTF
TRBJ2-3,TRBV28,CASSQPGLPILITDTQYF
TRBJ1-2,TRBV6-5,CASSSGLRRGYTF
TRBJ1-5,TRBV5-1,CASSMDSNQPQHF
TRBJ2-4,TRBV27,CASSGGVGIQYF
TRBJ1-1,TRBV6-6,CASSFLQSGPGTEAFF
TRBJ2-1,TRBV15,CATSRDQGAGGEQFF
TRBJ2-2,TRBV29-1,CSVERRGFRTGELFF
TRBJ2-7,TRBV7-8,CASSHDWRDGDEQYF
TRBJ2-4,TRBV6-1,CASGAGAPYF
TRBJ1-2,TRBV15,CATSRTENYGYTF
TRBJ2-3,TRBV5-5,CASSLTGTDTQYF
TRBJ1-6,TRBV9,CASSSAAGWNSPLHF
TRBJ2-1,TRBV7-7,CASSLAPGRAGVLLYNEQFF
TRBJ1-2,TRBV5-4,CASSLEIWTGNYGYTF
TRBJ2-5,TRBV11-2,CASSLDSASYQETQYF
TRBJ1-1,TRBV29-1,CSVGDWSTEAFF
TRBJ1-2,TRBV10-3,CAIASQANFYGYTF
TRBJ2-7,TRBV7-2,CASSLGQGGHYEQYF
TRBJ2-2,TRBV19,CASKAGSNTGELFF
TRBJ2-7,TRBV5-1,CASSPTGGNYEQYF
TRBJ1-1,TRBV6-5,CASSTPGGGTEAFF
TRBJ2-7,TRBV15,CATSRKTGVSVEQYF
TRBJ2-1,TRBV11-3,CASSLGLRGRLLGNEQFF
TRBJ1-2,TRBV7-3,CASSQPGQGHYGYTF
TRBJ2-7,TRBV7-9,CASRRTSGSYEQYF
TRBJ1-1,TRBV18,CASSTLDSYTEAFF
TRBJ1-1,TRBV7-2,CASSFRRNTEAFF
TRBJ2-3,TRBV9,CASSATSGGAPTQYF
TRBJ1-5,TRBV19,CASSMWTDSNQPQHF
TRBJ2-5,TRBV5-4,CASSSGPSQETQYF
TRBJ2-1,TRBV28,CASSSGRAYNEQFF